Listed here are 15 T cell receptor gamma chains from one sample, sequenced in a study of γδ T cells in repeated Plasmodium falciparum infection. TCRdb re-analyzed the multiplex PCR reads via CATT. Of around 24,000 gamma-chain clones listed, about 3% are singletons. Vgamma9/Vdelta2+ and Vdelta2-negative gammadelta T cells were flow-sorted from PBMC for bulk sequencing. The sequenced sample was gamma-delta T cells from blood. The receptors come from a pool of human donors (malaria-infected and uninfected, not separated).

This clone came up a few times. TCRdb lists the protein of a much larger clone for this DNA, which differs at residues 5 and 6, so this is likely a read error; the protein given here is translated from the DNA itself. Here the CDR3 reads CALWVAQDYYKKLF. DNA for the CDR3: TGTGCCTTGTGGGTGGCCCAGGATTATTATAAGAAACTCTTT. J is TRGJ1 or TRGJ2 and V is TRGV9. The J gene is absent in TCRdb and was assigned here via DNA matching to germline. V was pared by 5 bases and J by 2 bases, with 9 bases of the junction left unmatched. From germline, CDR1 is GITISATS and CDR2 ISYDGTV (reference sequence). The CDR3 has 14 residues.

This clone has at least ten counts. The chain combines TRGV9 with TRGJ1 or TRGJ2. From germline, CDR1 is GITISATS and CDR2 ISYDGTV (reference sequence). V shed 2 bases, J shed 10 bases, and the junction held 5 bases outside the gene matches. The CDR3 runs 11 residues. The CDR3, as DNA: TGTGCCTTGTGGGAGGGCGAAAAGAAACTCTTT. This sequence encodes CALWEGEKKLF.

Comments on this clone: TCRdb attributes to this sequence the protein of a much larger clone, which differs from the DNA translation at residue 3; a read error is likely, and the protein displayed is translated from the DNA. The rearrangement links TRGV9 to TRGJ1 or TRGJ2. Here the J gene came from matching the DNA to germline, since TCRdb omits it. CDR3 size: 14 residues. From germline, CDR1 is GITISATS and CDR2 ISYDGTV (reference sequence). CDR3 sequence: CAMWEVTDYYKKLF. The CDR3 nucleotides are TGTGCCATGTGGGAGGTGACGGACTATTATAAGAAACTCTTT.

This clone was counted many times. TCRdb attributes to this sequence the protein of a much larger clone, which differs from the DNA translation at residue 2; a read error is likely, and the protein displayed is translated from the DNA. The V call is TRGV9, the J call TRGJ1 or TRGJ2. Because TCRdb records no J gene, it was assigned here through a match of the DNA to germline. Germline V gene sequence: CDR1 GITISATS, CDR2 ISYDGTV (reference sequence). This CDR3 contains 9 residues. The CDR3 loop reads CTLYSRKLF. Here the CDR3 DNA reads TGTACCTTGTATTCCCGGAAACTCTTT.

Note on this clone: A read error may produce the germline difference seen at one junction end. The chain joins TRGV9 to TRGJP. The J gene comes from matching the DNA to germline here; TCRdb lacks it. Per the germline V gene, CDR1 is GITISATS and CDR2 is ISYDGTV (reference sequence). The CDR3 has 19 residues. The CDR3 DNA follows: TGTGCCTTGTGGGATGAAACCGGAGTGGGAGAGTTGGGCAAAAGAATCAAGGTATTT. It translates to CALWDETGVGELGKRIKVF.

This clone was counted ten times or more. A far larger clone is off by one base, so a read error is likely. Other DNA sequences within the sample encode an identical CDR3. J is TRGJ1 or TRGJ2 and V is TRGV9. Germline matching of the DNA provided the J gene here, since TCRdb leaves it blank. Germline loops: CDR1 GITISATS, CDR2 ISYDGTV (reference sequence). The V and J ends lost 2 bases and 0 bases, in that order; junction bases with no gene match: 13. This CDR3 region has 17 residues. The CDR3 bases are TGTGCCTTGTGGGAGGCTAAAAGAGCCTCGAATTATTATAAGAAACTCTTT. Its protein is CALWEAKRASNYYKKLF.

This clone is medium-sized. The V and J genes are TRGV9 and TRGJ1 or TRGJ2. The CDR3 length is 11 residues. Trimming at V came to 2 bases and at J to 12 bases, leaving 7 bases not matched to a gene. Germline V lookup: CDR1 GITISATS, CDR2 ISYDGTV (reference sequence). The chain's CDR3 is CALWEGGGKLF. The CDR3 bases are TGTGCCTTGTGGGAGGGCGGCGGGAAACTCTTT.

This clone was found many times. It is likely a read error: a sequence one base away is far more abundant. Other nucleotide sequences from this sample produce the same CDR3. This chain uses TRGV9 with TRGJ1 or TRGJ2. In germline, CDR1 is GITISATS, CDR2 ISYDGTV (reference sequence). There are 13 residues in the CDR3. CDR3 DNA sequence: TGTGCCTTGTGGGAGCCTATCGGGAATAAGAAACTTTTT. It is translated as CALWEPIGNKKLF.

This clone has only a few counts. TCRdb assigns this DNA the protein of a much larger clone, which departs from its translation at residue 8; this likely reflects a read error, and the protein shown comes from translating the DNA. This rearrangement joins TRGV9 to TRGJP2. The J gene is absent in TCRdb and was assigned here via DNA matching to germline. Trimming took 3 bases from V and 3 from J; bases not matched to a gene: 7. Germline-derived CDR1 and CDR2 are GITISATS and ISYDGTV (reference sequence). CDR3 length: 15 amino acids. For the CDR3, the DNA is TGTGCCTTGTGGGAGCCGGTCCGTAGTGATTGGATCAAGACGTTT. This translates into CALWEPVRSDWIKTF.

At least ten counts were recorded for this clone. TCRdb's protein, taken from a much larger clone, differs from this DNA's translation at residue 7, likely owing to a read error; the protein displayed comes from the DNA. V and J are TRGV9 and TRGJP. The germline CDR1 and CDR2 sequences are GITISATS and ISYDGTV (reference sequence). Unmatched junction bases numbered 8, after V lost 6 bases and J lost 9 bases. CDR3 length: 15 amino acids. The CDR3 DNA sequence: TGTGCCTTGTGGACATTAGGGTTGGGCAAAAAAATCAAGGTATTT. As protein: CALWTLGLGKKIKVF.

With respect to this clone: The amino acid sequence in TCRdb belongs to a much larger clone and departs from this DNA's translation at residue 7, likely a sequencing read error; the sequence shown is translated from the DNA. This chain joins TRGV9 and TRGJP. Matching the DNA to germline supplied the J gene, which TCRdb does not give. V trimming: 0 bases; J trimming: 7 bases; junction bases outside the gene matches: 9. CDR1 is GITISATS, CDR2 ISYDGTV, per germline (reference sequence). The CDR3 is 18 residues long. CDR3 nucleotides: TGTGCCTTGTGGGAGGTGATCCAATCGGAGTTGGGCAAAAAAATCAAGGTATTT. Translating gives CALWEVIQSELGKKIKVF.

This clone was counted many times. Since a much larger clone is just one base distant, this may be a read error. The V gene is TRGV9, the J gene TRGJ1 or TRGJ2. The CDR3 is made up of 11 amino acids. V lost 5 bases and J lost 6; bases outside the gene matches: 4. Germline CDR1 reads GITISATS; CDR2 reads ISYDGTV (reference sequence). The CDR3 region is CALWVCYKKLF. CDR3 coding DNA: TGTGCCTTGTGGGTGTGTTATAAGAAACTCTTT.

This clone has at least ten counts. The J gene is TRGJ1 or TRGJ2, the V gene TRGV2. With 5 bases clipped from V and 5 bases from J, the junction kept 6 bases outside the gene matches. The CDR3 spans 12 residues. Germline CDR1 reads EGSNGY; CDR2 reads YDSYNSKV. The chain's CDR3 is CATWGRDYKKLF. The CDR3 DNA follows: TGTGCCACCTGGGGACGAGATTATAAGAAACTCTTT.

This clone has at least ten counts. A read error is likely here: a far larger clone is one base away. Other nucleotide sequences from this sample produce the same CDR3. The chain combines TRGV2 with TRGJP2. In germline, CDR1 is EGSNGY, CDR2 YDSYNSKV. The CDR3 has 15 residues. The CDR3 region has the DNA TGTGCTACCTGGGACGGGCCGGGTAGTGATTGGATCAAGACGTTT. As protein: CATWDGPGSDWIKTF.

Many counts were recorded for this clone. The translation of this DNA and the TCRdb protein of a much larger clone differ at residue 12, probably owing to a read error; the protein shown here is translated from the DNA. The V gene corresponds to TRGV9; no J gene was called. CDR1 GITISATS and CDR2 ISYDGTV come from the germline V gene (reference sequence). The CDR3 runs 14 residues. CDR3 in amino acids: CALWEVSNYYKELF. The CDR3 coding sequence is TGTGCCTTGTGGGAGGTGTCGAATTATTATAAGGAACTCTTT.